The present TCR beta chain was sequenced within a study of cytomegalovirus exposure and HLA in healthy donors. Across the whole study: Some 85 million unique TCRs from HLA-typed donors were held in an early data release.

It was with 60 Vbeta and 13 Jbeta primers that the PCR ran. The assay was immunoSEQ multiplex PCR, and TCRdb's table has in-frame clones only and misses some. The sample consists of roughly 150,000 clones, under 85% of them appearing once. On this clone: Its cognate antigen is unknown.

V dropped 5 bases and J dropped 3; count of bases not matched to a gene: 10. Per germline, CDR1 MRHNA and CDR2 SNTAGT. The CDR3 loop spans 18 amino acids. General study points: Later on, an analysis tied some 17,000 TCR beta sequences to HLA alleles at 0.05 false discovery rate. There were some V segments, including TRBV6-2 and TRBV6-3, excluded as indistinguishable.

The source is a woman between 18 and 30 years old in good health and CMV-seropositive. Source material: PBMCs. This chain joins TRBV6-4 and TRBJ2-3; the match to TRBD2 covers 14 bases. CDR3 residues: CASSPRLAGGRETDTQYF. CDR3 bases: TGTGCCAGCAGTCCCCGACTAGCGGGGGGGCGGGAGACAGATACGCAGTATTTT.